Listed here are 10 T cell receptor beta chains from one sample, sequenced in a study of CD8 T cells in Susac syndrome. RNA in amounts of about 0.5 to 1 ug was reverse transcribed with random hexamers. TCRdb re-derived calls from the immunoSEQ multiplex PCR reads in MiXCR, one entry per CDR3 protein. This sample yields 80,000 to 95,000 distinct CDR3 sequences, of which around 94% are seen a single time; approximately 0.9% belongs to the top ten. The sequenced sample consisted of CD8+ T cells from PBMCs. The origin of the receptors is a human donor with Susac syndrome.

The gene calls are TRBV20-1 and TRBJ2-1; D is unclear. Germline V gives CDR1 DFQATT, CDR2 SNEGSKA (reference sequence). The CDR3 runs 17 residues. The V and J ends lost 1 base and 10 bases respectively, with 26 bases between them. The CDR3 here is CSARVVLDRDLQWEQFF. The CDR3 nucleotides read TGCAGTGCTAGAGTGGTCTTGGATAGGGATCTACAATGGGAGCAGTTCTTC.

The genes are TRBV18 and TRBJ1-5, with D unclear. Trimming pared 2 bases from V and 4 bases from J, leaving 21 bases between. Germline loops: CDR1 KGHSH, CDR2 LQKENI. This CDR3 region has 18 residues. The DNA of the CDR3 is TGTGCCAGCTCACCAGTTCGAGAGGGATCGCTTACAAATCAGCCCCAGCATTTT. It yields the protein CASSPVREGSLTNQPQHF.

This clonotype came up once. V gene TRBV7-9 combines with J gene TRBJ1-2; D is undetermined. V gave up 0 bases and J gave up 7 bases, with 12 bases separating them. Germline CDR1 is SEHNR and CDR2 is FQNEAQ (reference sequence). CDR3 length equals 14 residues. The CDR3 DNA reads TGTGCCAGCAGCTTAGCAGGCGCAGGTGTTGGCTACACCTTC. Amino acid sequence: CASSLAGAGVGYTF. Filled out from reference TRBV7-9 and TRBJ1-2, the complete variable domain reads DTGVSQNPRHKITKRGQNVTFRCDPISEHNRLYWYRQTLGQGPEFLTYFQNEAQLEKSRLLSDRFSAERPKGSFSTLEIQRTEQGDSAMYLCASSLAGAGVGYTFGSGTRLTVV.

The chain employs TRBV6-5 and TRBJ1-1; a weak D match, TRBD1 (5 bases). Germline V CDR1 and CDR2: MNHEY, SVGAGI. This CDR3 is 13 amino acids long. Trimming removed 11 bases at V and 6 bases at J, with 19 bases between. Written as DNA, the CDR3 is TGTGCCGTACATTTGGGCCAGGGAGCTGAAGCTTTCTTT. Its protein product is CAVHLGQGAEAFF.

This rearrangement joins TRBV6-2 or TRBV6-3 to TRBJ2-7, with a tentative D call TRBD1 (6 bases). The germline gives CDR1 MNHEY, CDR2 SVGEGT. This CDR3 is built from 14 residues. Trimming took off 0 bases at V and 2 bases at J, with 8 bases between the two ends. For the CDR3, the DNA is TGTGCCAGCAGTTACTCGGGACAACCCTACGAGCAGTACTTC. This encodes CASSYSGQPYEQYF.

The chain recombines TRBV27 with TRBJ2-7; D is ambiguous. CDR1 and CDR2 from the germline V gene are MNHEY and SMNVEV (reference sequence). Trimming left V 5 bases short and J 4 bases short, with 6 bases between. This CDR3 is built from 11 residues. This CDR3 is CASSGGYEQYF. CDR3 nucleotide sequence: TGTGCCAGCAGTGGCGGATACGAGCAGTACTTC.

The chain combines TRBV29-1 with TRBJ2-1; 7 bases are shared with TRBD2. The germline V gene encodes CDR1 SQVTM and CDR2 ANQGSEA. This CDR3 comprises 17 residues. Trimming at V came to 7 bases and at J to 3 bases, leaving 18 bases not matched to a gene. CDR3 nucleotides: TGCAGCGCGCTGGGAAGGGGTGCGGGAGAAGTCTACAATGAGCAGTTCTTC. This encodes CSALGRGAGEVYNEQFF.

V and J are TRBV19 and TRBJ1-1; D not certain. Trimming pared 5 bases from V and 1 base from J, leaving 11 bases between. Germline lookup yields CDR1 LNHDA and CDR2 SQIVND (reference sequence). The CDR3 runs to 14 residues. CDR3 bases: TGTGCCAGTAGTCCAAGCATAGGGAACACTGAAGCTTTCTTT. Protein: CASSPSIGNTEAFF.

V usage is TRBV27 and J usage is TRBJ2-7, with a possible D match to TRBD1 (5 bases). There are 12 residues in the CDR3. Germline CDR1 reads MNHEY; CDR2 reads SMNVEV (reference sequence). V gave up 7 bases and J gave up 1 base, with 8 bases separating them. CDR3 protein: CASTDRSYEQYF. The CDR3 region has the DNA TGTGCCAGCACTGACAGATCCTACGAGCAGTACTTC.

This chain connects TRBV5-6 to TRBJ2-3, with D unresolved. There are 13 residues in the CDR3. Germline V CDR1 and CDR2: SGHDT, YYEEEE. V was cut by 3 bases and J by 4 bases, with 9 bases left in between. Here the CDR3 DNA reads TGTGCCAGCAGCTCCCCCTATCCAGATACGCAGTATTTT. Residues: CASSSPYPDTQYF.